Ten or more counts support the clone carrying this T cell receptor (beta chain). Time point given: persistent/refractory GD, antithyroid drugs over 5 years with positive TRAb. Making the TCR library involved RNA that had been extracted from PBMCs. Graves' disease diagnosis relied on American Thyroid Association guidelines. This record comes from a study of regulatory T cells in long-lasting Graves disease. Background on the study: Persistence in Graves' disease denoted antithyroid drug use beyond 5 years alongside positive TSH receptor antibodies.

In building TCR beta libraries, iRepertoire HTBI primers were used together with Arm-PCR of CDR3 regions. Using its own MiXCR run on the multiplex PCR reads, TCRdb lists one record per CDR3 protein. The table lists roughly 400,000 distinct CDR3 sequences, about 21% of them singletons. The TCR sequence derives from a female donor with Graves disease. The sequenced sample was peripheral blood mononuclear cells (PBMCs), obtained when the disease was refractory, from a patient treated with antithyroid drugs.

The chain's CDR3 is CASSVLAGQETQYF. The CDR3 region has the DNA TGTGCCAGCAGCGTACTAGCGGGACAAGAGACCCAGTACTTC. The V gene is TRBV9, the J gene TRBJ2-5; 9 nucleotides line up with TRBD2. This CDR3 comprises 14 residues. Germline lookup yields CDR1 SGDLS and CDR2 YYNGEE. V shed 1 base, J shed 2 bases, and the junction held 0 bases outside the gene matches.